These 32 T cell receptor beta chains came from one sample sequenced in a study of blood T cell repertoires in COVID-19. The repertoire was sequenced with immunoSEQ multiplex PCR; TCRdb's copy has only in-frame clones and lacks some. This table has 200,000 to 300,000 clones, around 89% appearing once. Sequencing input: PBMCs or T cells enriched from blood (not recorded which). The receptors originated from a woman in her 30s who had recovered from COVID-19.

A single count supports this clone. This chain connects TRBV15 to TRBJ2-3; D possibly corresponds to TRBD1 (5 bases). Germline V gives CDR1 LNHNV, CDR2 YYDKDF (reference sequence). The CDR3 is made up of 15 amino acids. Between the trimmed V and J ends, which lost 5 bases and 6 bases, there was a span of 18 bases. This CDR3 reads CATSAQPNKGDTQYF. Here the CDR3 DNA reads TGTGCCACCAGCGCTCAACCGAATAAGGGGGATACGCAGTATTTT.

CDR3 DNA sequence: TGTGCCAGCAGCCAAGATGCAGGGGGTCCTCTTTACGAGCAGTACTTC. Encoded protein: CASSQDAGGPLYEQYF. The chain uses TRBV14 and TRBJ2-7; 7 positions match TRBD1. J was trimmed by 4 bases and V by 0 bases; bases with no gene match: 9. From germline, CDR1 is SGHDN and CDR2 FVKESK. The CDR3 contains 16 residues.

The CDR3: CASSFIGTLQETQYF. The CDR3 DNA reads as TGTGCCAGCAGTTTCATTGGGACACTCCAAGAGACCCAGTACTTC. The chain carries TRBV27 and TRBJ2-5; tentative D call: TRBD1 (6 bases). In germline, CDR1 is MNHEY, CDR2 SMNVEV (reference sequence). The CDR3 spans 15 residues. Trimming left V 3 bases short and J 1 base short, with 12 bases between.

This rearrangement joins TRBV30 to TRBJ1-5, with 7 bases matching TRBD1. V shed 1 base, J shed 4 bases, and the junction held 4 bases outside the gene matches. The CDR3 has 14 residues. Germline V gene lookup returns CDR1 GTSNPN and CDR2 SVGIG (reference sequence). The CDR3 DNA sequence: TGTGCCTGGAGTGAGGGGACAGTAAATCAGCCCCAGCATTTT. Translation gives CAWSEGTVNQPQHF.

The chain has TRBV19 and TRBJ1-5, with a possible D match to TRBD1 (6 bases). Germline-derived CDR1 and CDR2 are LNHDA and SQIVND (reference sequence). V lost 7 bases and J 5 bases, leaving 18 bases between the germline ends. The CDR3 runs 15 residues. In DNA form, the CDR3 reads TGTGCCAGTATGGCAGGGGCAGGGATTGATCAGCCCCAGCATTTT. Translating gives CASMAGAGIDQPQHF.

This clone was seen a few times. Compared with germline, one end of the junction differs, possibly owing to a read error. This rearrangement joins TRBV19 to TRBJ2-1; weak D call: TRBD2 (6 bases). CDR1 is LNHDA, CDR2 SQIVND, per germline (reference sequence). The CDR3 length is 15 residues. CDR3 protein: CASMRPGGAYNVQFF. The CDR3 DNA is TGTGCCAGTATGAGGCCGGGCGGGGCCTACAATGTGCAGTTCTTC.

This chain joins TRBV9 and TRBJ2-3; 8 bases are shared with TRBD1. This CDR3 is 15 amino acids long. With V trimmed by 4 bases and J by 5 bases, 9 bases remained unmatched. Looked up from germline, CDR1 is SGDLS and CDR2 is YYNGEE. The CDR3 loop reads CASSNQGAQEDTQYF. The CDR3 nucleotides read TGTGCCAGCAGCAATCAGGGGGCGCAGGAAGATACGCAGTATTTT.

This chain links TRBV7-2 with TRBJ2-1; 8 bases line up with TRBD2. The germline gives CDR1 SGHTA, CDR2 FQGNSA. J gave up 1 base and V 6 bases, and 5 bases lay outside the gene matches. CDR3 length: 15 residues. This CDR3 is CASRVAGWSYNEQFF. CDR3 bases: TGTGCCAGCAGAGTAGCGGGATGGTCCTACAATGAGCAGTTCTTC. The full variable domain, rest sourced from reference TRBV7-2 and TRBJ2-1, is GAGVSQSPSNKVTEKGKDVELRCDPISGHTALYWYRQSLGQGLEFLIYFQGNSAPDKSGLPSDRFSAERTGGSVSTLTIQRTQQEDSAVYLCASRVAGWSYNEQFFGPGTRLTVL.

The chain combines TRBV7-9 with TRBJ1-2, with 11 bases matching TRBD1. The V segment lost 9 bases and the J segment 5 bases; nucleotides outside the gene matches: 2. CDR1 SEHNR and CDR2 FQNEAQ come from the germline V gene (reference sequence). This CDR3 contains 12 residues. The CDR3 reads CASGTGGYGYTF. The CDR3 DNA is TGTGCCAGTGGGACAGGGGGGTATGGCTACACCTTC.

The V and J genes are TRBV7-2 and TRBJ2-1; 7 bases agree with TRBD2. V shed 1 base, J shed 9 bases, and the junction held 9 bases outside the gene matches. CDR3 length: 15 residues. Germline V gene lookup returns CDR1 SGHTA and CDR2 FQGNSA. CDR3 DNA sequence: TGTGCCAGCAGCTTAGAAGGGACTAACTCCCGTGAGCAGTTCTTC. Amino acids: CASSLEGTNSREQFF.

The chain employs TRBV6-5 and TRBJ1-1; 7 bases fit TRBD1. The junction had 7 bases not matched to a gene; V was cut back by 4 bases and J by 11 bases. Germline CDR1 is MNHEY and CDR2 is SVGAGI. The CDR3 runs to 12 residues. For the CDR3, the DNA is TGTGCCAGCAGTTCCCGGGACAGAGTTGCTTTCTTT. Protein: CASSSRDRVAFF.

The chain combines TRBV19 with TRBJ2-1, with TRBD2 as a possible D gene (7 bases). Looked up from germline, CDR1 is LNHDA and CDR2 is SQIVND (reference sequence). Between the trimmed V and J ends, which lost 5 bases and 8 bases, there was a span of 16 bases. This CDR3 has 14 amino acids. The CDR3, as DNA: TGTGCCAGTAGTGCGGCTAGGGGGGGGTATGAGCAGTTCTTC. Residues: CASSAARGGYEQFF.

The chain combines TRBV9 with TRBJ2-1, with 12 bases aligning to TRBD2. Germline assignment: CDR1 SGDLS and CDR2 YYNGEE. The CDR3 has 16 residues. With V trimmed by 3 bases and J by 0 bases, 1 base remained unmatched. CDR3 region: CASSATSGSSYNEQFF. The CDR3 DNA is TGTGCCAGCAGCGCGACTAGCGGGAGCTCCTACAATGAGCAGTTCTTC.

The chain uses TRBV7-2 and TRBJ2-1; 9 positions match TRBD2. Looked up from germline, CDR1 is SGHTA and CDR2 is FQGNSA. V was pared by 4 bases and J by 6 bases, with 10 bases of the junction left unmatched. The CDR3 totals 16 residues. This CDR3 reads CASSSWGGRAPNEQFF. CDR3 sequence (DNA): TGTGCCAGCAGCTCCTGGGGCGGGAGGGCGCCCAATGAGCAGTTCTTC.

The gene calls are TRBV4-1 and TRBJ2-1, with D perhaps matching TRBD2 (6 bases). The CDR3 runs to 17 residues. V was clipped by 1 base and J by 1 base, with 14 bases between them. Germline CDR1 and CDR2: MGHRA and YSYEKL. The CDR3, as DNA: TGCGCCAGCAGCCAAGTCCAGGCGGGATTGTCCTACAATGAGCAGTTCTTC. Translation: CASSQVQAGLSYNEQFF.

This rearrangement joins TRBV4-1 to TRBJ2-7, with 8 bases identical to TRBD1. The CDR3 sequence is 15 residues long. The V segment lost 1 base and the J segment 2 bases; nucleotides outside the gene matches: 4. Germline V gene sequence: CDR1 MGHRA, CDR2 YSYEKL. The CDR3 protein is CASSQATGGTYEQYF. CDR3 DNA: TGCGCCAGCAGCCAAGCTACAGGGGGAACCTACGAGCAGTACTTC.

The chain combines TRBV9 with TRBJ1-3; D is perhaps TRBD1 (5 bases). V was trimmed by 4 bases and J by 2 bases, leaving 16 bases between them. CDR1 and CDR2 (germline): SGDLS, YYNGEE. The CDR3 has 16 amino acids. CDR3 loop: CASSPSGGSAGNTIYF. The CDR3 bases are TGTGCCAGCAGCCCTAGCGGGGGGTCCGCTGGAAACACCATATATTTT.

This clone was seen a few times. The chain carries TRBV28 and TRBJ1-1; the D gene is possibly TRBD1 (6 bases). The CDR3 consists of 13 residues. Trimming cost V 5 bases and J 4 bases, with 11 bases left between them. Germline-derived CDR1 and CDR2 are MDHEN and SYDVKM. DNA for the CDR3: TGTGCCAGCAGTCCTCAACAGGGCACTGAAGCTTTCTTT. The encoded protein is CASSPQQGTEAFF.

The chain employs TRBV4-2 and TRBJ1-2; the D gene is possibly TRBD1 (5 bases). Trimming took 5 bases from V and 6 from J, leaving 19 bases between them. CDR1 LGHNA and CDR2 YNFKEQ come from the germline V gene. The CDR3 extends over 15 amino acids. DNA for the CDR3: TGTGCCAGCAGCTGGGCTTCGACAGCTGTCGATGGCTACACCTTC. It codes for CASSWASTAVDGYTF.

This chain connects TRBV4-3 to TRBJ1-2; no firm D call. This CDR3 is built from 13 residues. Germline V CDR1 and CDR2: LGHNA, YSLEER. Trimming took 0 bases from V and 7 from J, leaving 9 bases between them. The CDR3 coding sequence is TGCGCCAGCAGCCAAGATGCCCGAGCTGGCTACACCTTC. Its translation is CASSQDARAGYTF.

This chain uses TRBV5-4 with TRBJ2-4; tentative D call: TRBD1 (7 bases). V was trimmed by 3 bases and J by 7 bases, leaving 20 bases between them. The germline CDR1 and CDR2 sequences are SGHNT and YYREEE (reference sequence). The CDR3 covers 16 residues. DNA of the CDR3: TGTGCCAGCAGCTCCTCAACTAGCAAGGGGGCGAACATTCAGTACTTC. It translates to CASSSSTSKGANIQYF.

This clone was seen only once. The rearrangement joins TRBV19 to TRBJ1-1; 8 bases line up with TRBD1. V gave up 9 bases and J gave up 1 base; unmatched junction bases: 4. Germline V gene data show CDR1 as LNHDA and CDR2 as SQIVND (reference sequence). CDR3 length: 13 amino acids. The CDR3 sequence is CASVQGANTEAFF. CDR3 nucleotides: TGTGCCAGCGTCCAGGGGGCGAACACTGAAGCTTTCTTT. Filled out from reference TRBV19 and TRBJ1-1, the complete variable domain reads DGGITQSPKYLFRKEGQNVTLSCEQNLNHDAMYWYRQDPGQGLRLIYYSQIVNDFQKGDIAEGYSVSREKKESFPLTVTSAQKNPTAFYLCASVQGANTEAFFGQGTRLTVV.

The genes are TRBV18 and TRBJ2-1; D gene ambiguous. Germline CDR1 is KGHSH and CDR2 is LQKENI. The CDR3 totals 13 residues. V lost 4 bases, J lost 10 bases, and 14 bases lay in between. In DNA, the CDR3 is TGTGCCAGCTCACTCGGCGGCCGATCGGAGCAGTTCTTC. The encoded protein is CASSLGGRSEQFF.

The gene calls are TRBV10-2 and TRBJ2-2; 7 nucleotides align to TRBD1. The CDR3 has 15 amino acids. Per germline, CDR1 WSHSY and CDR2 SAAADI. Trimming took 6 bases from V and 5 from J; bases not matched to a gene: 9. The CDR3 reads CASRLETGLTGELFF. Written as DNA, the CDR3 is TGCGCCAGCAGACTAGAGACAGGGTTGACCGGGGAGCTGTTTTTT.

The rearrangement joins TRBV29-1 to TRBJ2-6; 10 nucleotides match TRBD2. V trimming: 7 bases; J trimming: 3 bases; junction bases outside the gene matches: 3. CDR1 and CDR2 (germline): SQVTM, ANQGSEA. The CDR3 runs 14 residues. CDR3 in DNA: TGCAGCGCCTCTAGCGGGAGTGGGGCCAACGTCCTGACTTTC. Translation: CSASSGSGANVLTF.

The genes are TRBV7-2 and TRBJ2-2, with TRBD2 matching over 10 bases. Germline CDR1 and CDR2: SGHTA and FQGNSA. V lost 6 bases, J lost 0 bases, and 4 bases stayed unmatched. This CDR3 is 16 amino acids long. The DNA of the CDR3 is TGTGCCAGCAGAACTGGACTAGCGGCGAACACCGGGGAGCTGTTTTTT. Its translation: CASRTGLAANTGELFF.

The chain uses TRBV5-8 and TRBJ2-7; 11 nucleotides match TRBD1. Per germline, CDR1 SGHTS and CDR2 YDEGEE. The CDR3 consists of 14 residues. With V trimmed by 3 bases and J by 6 bases, 5 bases remained unmatched. The CDR3 nucleotides are TGTGCCAGCAGCTCCGGACAGGGGGCAGGCGAGCAGTACTTC. Its protein is CASSSGQGAGEQYF.

The rearrangement uses TRBV11-2 and TRBJ2-7; the D is unclear. This CDR3 comprises 13 residues. The V end lost 3 bases, the J end lost 0 bases, and 6 bases lay between the germline ends. The germline V gene has CDR1 SGHAT and CDR2 FQNNGV. The CDR3 spells CASSLLYSYEQYF. Here the CDR3 DNA reads TGTGCCAGCAGCTTGCTCTACTCCTACGAGCAGTACTTC.

The chain has TRBV29-1 and TRBJ1-4, with TRBD1 identical over 8 bases. The ends lost 7 bases at V and 13 bases at J; junction bases unmatched: 8. The CDR3 extends over 11 amino acids. Germline V lookup: CDR1 SQVTM, CDR2 ANQGSEA. DNA for the CDR3: TGCAGCGCTGGGCGGGGACAGGCACTGTTTTTT. Amino acid sequence: CSAGRGQALFF.

The chain couples TRBV6-2 or TRBV6-3 to TRBJ1-5, with 7 bases that match TRBD1. V lost 2 bases, J lost 6 bases, and 10 bases stayed unmatched. CDR1 and CDR2 from the germline V gene are MNHEY and SVGEGT. CDR3 length: 16 residues. In nucleotides, the CDR3 is TGTGCCAGCAGTTACCATACAGGGGAGTTTGGTCAGCCCCAGCATTTT. Amino acid sequence: CASSYHTGEFGQPQHF.

This rearrangement joins TRBV27 to TRBJ2-2, with 7 bases aligning to TRBD2. The CDR3 covers 17 residues. V lost 5 bases to trimming and J lost 6 bases; unmatched junction nucleotides: 15. In germline, CDR1 is MNHEY, CDR2 SMNVEV (reference sequence). The CDR3 is CASSRRSGGTIPGELFF. CDR3 DNA sequence: TGTGCCAGCAGTAGACGTAGCGGAGGGACTATCCCCGGGGAGCTGTTTTTT.

Comments on this clone: Other DNA variants within this sample encode the same CDR3. The J gene is TRBJ2-3, the V gene TRBV4-2, with D perhaps matching TRBD2 (6 bases). Germline values: CDR1 LGHNA, CDR2 YNFKEQ. Trimming took off 3 bases at V and 6 bases at J, with 10 bases between the two ends. This CDR3 spans 13 amino acids. CDR3 sequence reads: CASSQGLADTQYF. The CDR3, as DNA: TGTGCCAGCAGCCAGGGGCTAGCGGATACGCAGTATTTT.